The next 32 T cell receptor beta chains were all read from a single sample in a study of T-cell reconstitution after alpha-beta-depleted transplantation in children. Molecular barcoding with unique molecular identifiers was used for the TCRbeta library. MiXCR, run by TCRdb on the PCR reads, gives a single entry per CDR3 protein. This table has about 360,000 distinct CDR3 sequences, roughly 14% appearing once. The sequencing used PBMCs, collected from the stem cell graft. The receptors were sampled from a human donor who donated a stem cell graft to a child with Fanconi anemia.

V and J are TRBV7-9 and TRBJ2-7, with 7 bases lining up with TRBD1. J lost 0 bases, V lost 5 bases, and 13 bases had no gene match. The CDR3 has 17 amino acids. From germline, CDR1 is SEHNR and CDR2 FQNEAQ (reference sequence). CDR3 nucleotide sequence: TGTGCCAGCAGCACGTCGAGTCTCCGGGACAGCTCCTACGAGCAGTACTTC. Its protein is CASSTSSLRDSSYEQYF.

This chain connects TRBV11-2 to TRBJ1-1, with a weak D call TRBD1 (5 bases). The V gene's germline CDR1 is SGHAT and CDR2 FQNNGV. V shed 0 bases and J shed 10 bases, with 12 bases lying between them. The length of the CDR3 is 13 residues. The CDR3 loop reads CASSLEVGTGAFF. DNA for the CDR3: TGTGCCAGCAGCTTAGAGGTGGGGACCGGAGCTTTCTTT.

With respect to this clonotype: This may be a read error: a much more frequent sequence differs by one nucleotide. The chain recombines TRBV5-1 with TRBJ2-3; tentatively, D is TRBD1 or TRBD2 (5 bases each). V was clipped by 0 bases and J by 4 bases, with 6 bases between them. The germline V gene has CDR1 SGHRS and CDR2 YFSETQ. CDR3 length equals 13 residues. The DNA of the CDR3 is TGCGCCAGCAGCTTGGGGGGGTCAGATACGCAGTATTTT. Encoded protein: CASSLGGSDTQYF.

The V call is TRBV6-1, the J call TRBJ2-5; D is unclear. Germline CDR1 is MNHNS and CDR2 is SASEGT. V was trimmed by 6 bases and J by 5 bases, leaving 13 bases between them. CDR3 length: 13 amino acids. The CDR3 region has the DNA TGTGCCAGCAGCCTTAGATCTGGGGAGACCCAGTACTTC. Encoded protein: CASSLRSGETQYF.

This rearrangement joins TRBV10-2 to TRBJ2-7; no definite D call. Per germline, CDR1 WSHSY and CDR2 SAAADI. Trimming stripped 2 bases from V and 6 bases from J, with 8 bases between. The CDR3 loop spans 12 amino acids. This chain's CDR3 is CASSEERREQYF. Here the CDR3 DNA reads TGCGCCAGCAGTGAGGAAAGGCGCGAGCAGTACTTC.

The gene calls are TRBV7-9 and TRBJ2-3; TRBD1 agrees at 7 bases. Germline CDR1 and CDR2: SEHNR and FQNEAQ (reference sequence). The CDR3 has 15 amino acids. Unmatched junction bases numbered 5, after V lost 3 bases and J lost 2 bases. CDR3 DNA: TGTGCCAGCAGCTTCAGGGGGTCGGCCACAGATACGCAGTATTTT. This encodes CASSFRGSATDTQYF.

This clonotype was detected many times. The chain has TRBV19 and TRBJ2-1, with 7 bases aligning to TRBD1. The V and J ends lost 2 bases and 2 bases, in that order; junction bases with no gene match: 6. CDR3 length: 16 residues. CDR1 and CDR2 from the germline V gene are LNHDA and SQIVND (reference sequence). CDR3 nucleotides: TGTGCCAGTAGTATATCGACAGGGCGCACCTACAATGAGCAGTTCTTC. As protein: CASSISTGRTYNEQFF.

This clonotype has just a few counts. CDR3 DNA sequence: TGCGCCAGCAGCTTGACGGGGCGTCCAACTAATGAAAAACTGTTTTTT. It codes for CASSLTGRPTNEKLFF. The chain carries TRBV5-1 and TRBJ1-4; D is perhaps TRBD1 (5 bases). The CDR3 length is 16 residues. Trimming shortened V by 1 base and J by 0 bases, and 10 bases separated the two germline ends. CDR1 is SGHRS and CDR2 is YFSETQ in the germline V gene. Looking up the rest from reference TRBV5-1 and TRBJ1-4 gives the full variable domain: KAGVTQTPRYLIKTRGQQVTLSCSPISGHRSVSWYQQTPGQGLQFLFEYFSETQRNKGNFPGRFSGRQFSNSRSEMNVSTLELGDSALYLCASSLTGRPTNEKLFFGSGTQLSVL.

This clonotype has ten or more counts. The chain is built from TRBV29-1 and TRBJ2-2; D call uncertain. The germline gives CDR1 SQVTM, CDR2 ANQGSEA. This CDR3 comprises 13 residues. Trimming cost V 2 bases and J 3 bases, with 7 bases left between them. DNA of the CDR3: TGCAGCGTTGAACGTGGATACACCGGGGAGCTGTTTTTT. It yields the protein CSVERGYTGELFF.

The table lists this clonotype with a few counts. Here the CDR3 DNA reads TGTGCCAGCAGCCCCTACCGACTGGGAACTTCTAACTATGGCTACACCTTC. It codes for CASSPYRLGTSNYGYTF. The chain joins TRBV3-1 to TRBJ1-2; D not certain. This CDR3 has 17 amino acids. CDR1 LGHDT and CDR2 YNNKEL come from the germline V gene (reference sequence). V lost 4 bases to trimming and J lost 0 bases, with 18 bases between them.

This clonotype was counted many times. The chain has TRBV10-2 and TRBJ1-2; no clear D. Trimming shortened V by 0 bases and J by 4 bases, and 18 bases separated the two germline ends. The CDR3 loop spans 17 amino acids. Germline V CDR1 and CDR2: WSHSY, SAAADI. The CDR3 DNA follows: TGCGCCAGCAGTGAGTCCAACTCGGCGCCCAAGGGCTATGGCTACACCTTC. Its protein product is CASSESNSAPKGYGYTF.

The rearrangement uses TRBV11-1 and TRBJ1-4; TRBD1 matches 10 bases. J gave up 6 bases and V 4 bases, and 8 bases lay outside the gene matches. In germline, CDR1 is SGHAT, CDR2 FQDESV (reference sequence). The CDR3 loop spans 16 amino acids. CDR3 coding DNA: TGTGCCAGCAGCTGGACCACCGGGACAGGGGATGAAAAACTGTTTTTT. Protein: CASSWTTGTGDEKLFF. The entire variable domain, with the rest obtained from reference TRBV11-1 and TRBJ1-4, is as follows: EAEVAQSPRYKITEKSQAVAFWCDPISGHATLYWYRQILGQGPELLVQFQDESVVDDSQLPKDRFSAERLKGVDSTLKIQPAELGDSAMYLCASSWTTGTGDEKLFFGSGTQLSVL.

CDR3 coding DNA: TGTGCCAGCAGTGACCCCAGGACGAATGAGCAGTTCTTC. Protein: CASSDPRTNEQFF. V is TRBV6-4 and J is TRBJ2-1, with D uncertain. Germline loops: CDR1 MRHNA, CDR2 SNTAGT. This CDR3 contains 13 residues. V lost 2 bases and J 7 bases, leaving 9 bases between the germline ends.

This clonotype has more than one count but fewer than ten. This chain uses TRBV5-1 with TRBJ2-1; possible D gene TRBD2, 6 bases. The CDR3 loop spans 16 amino acids. Germline V CDR1 and CDR2: SGHRS, YFSETQ. V dropped 3 bases and J dropped 7 bases, with 20 bases sitting between them. In DNA, the CDR3 is TGCGCCAGCAGCTCGACACCGGGAGTAGGGATGAATGAGCAGTTCTTC. Translating it yields CASSSTPGVGMNEQFF.

This rearrangement joins TRBV29-1 to TRBJ1-1; D remains ambiguous. The V and J ends lost 6 bases and 3 bases respectively, with 17 bases between them. The CDR3 has 14 residues. Germline lookup yields CDR1 SQVTM and CDR2 ANQGSEA. CDR3 protein: CSVPGVIRYTEAFF. The CDR3 nucleotides are TGCAGCGTCCCCGGGGTAATACGCTACACTGAAGCTTTCTTT.

Many counts were recorded for this clonotype. The chain is built from TRBV4-2 and TRBJ2-2; no definite D call. This CDR3 comprises 15 residues. V lost 4 bases and J lost 6, with 15 bases in between. Germline CDR1 and CDR2: LGHNA and YNFKEQ. The CDR3 nucleotides are TGTGCCAGCAGCCCACGACCGAGTTTCTCCGGGGAGCTGTTTTTT. This codes for CASSPRPSFSGELFF.

This clonotype has a handful of counts. This chain uses TRBV12-3 or TRBV12-4 with TRBJ2-3; D is perhaps TRBD2 (5 bases). V dropped 7 bases and J dropped 3 bases, with 17 bases sitting between them. The CDR3 sequence is 15 residues long. The CDR3 nucleotides read TGTGCCAGCACTTACAACGGGGTATCTACAGATACGCAGTATTTT. It specifies CASTYNGVSTDTQYF.

This clonotype was found many times. The V gene is TRBV29-1, the J gene TRBJ2-5; 7 bases match TRBD2. CDR3 size: 12 residues. V lost 4 bases and J lost 2; bases outside the gene matches: 1. Germline CDR1 reads SQVTM; CDR2 reads ANQGSEA. CDR3 residues: CSVGGGQETQYF. CDR3 sequence (DNA): TGCAGCGTTGGGGGGGGACAAGAGACCCAGTACTTC.

This clonotype was detected ten times or more. This chain uses TRBV7-2 with TRBJ2-3; D ambiguous. In germline, CDR1 is SGHTA, CDR2 FQGNSA. V lost 5 bases and J 4 bases, leaving 7 bases between the germline ends. The CDR3 has 12 amino acids. This CDR3 reads CASSPTSDTQYF. As DNA, the CDR3 is TGTGCCAGCAGCCCCACCTCAGATACGCAGTATTTT.

This clonotype showed up many times. CDR3 in amino acids: CASSEFGYTDTQYF. CDR3 DNA: TGCGCCAGCAGTGAATTTGGATACACAGATACGCAGTATTTT. The gene calls are TRBV10-2 and TRBJ2-3; D is ambiguous. CDR1 and CDR2 (germline): WSHSY, SAAADI. This CDR3 spans 14 amino acids. V lost 3 bases to trimming and J lost 2 bases, with 9 bases between them.

This clonotype was seen repeatedly, ten times or more. This chain links TRBV6-5 with TRBJ2-1, with TRBD2 as a possible D gene (5 bases). Germline lookup yields CDR1 MNHEY and CDR2 SVGAGI. The CDR3 sequence is 15 residues long. V was cut by 3 bases and J by 1 base, with 10 bases left in between. The DNA of the CDR3 is TGTGCCAGCAGTTATGGCCTAGCATCCTACAATGAGCAGTTCTTC. Its translation is CASSYGLASYNEQFF.

The genes are TRBV6-1 and TRBJ1-2; weak D call: TRBD1 (5 bases). Between the trimmed V and J ends, which lost 8 bases and 2 bases, there was a span of 18 bases. Per germline, CDR1 MNHNS and CDR2 SASEGT. This CDR3 has 15 amino acids. The CDR3 DNA follows: TGTGCCAGCGCATCACCCAGGGCGGGGAACTATGGCTACACCTTC. Its translation is CASASPRAGNYGYTF.

This clonotype was counted only a few times. CDR3 in amino acids: CASSYSWTSVDGYTF. CDR3 coding DNA: TGTGCCAGCAGTTACTCGTGGACCTCGGTGGATGGCTACACCTTC. The chain combines TRBV6-5 with TRBJ1-2, with D unclear. The CDR3 has 15 residues. Trimming removed 0 bases from V and 6 bases from J, with 14 bases in between. Germline V gives CDR1 MNHEY, CDR2 SVGAGI.

There are many counts of this clonotype. This rearrangement joins TRBV6-5 to TRBJ1-5; TRBD1 might be the D (5 bases). Germline V gene lookup returns CDR1 MNHEY and CDR2 SVGAGI. Trimming pared 6 bases from V and 2 bases from J, leaving 14 bases between. CDR3 size: 15 residues. CDR3 DNA: TGTGCCAGCAGAGCAGGGCGGGGAGGCAATCAGCCCCAGCATTTT. Residues: CASRAGRGGNQPQHF.

This clonotype came up many times. This chain connects TRBV20-1 to TRBJ2-7, with 11 nucleotides matching TRBD2. Germline V gene sequence: CDR1 DFQATT, CDR2 SNEGSKA (reference sequence). The J segment lost 5 bases and the V segment lost 5 bases, leaving 8 bases of the junction unmatched. The CDR3 sequence is 14 residues long. For the CDR3, the DNA is TGCAGTGCTGGGAGACTAGCGGGGTACAACGAGCAGTACTTC. This translates into CSAGRLAGYNEQYF.

V is TRBV4-1 and J is TRBJ2-2; D gene uncertain. V was trimmed by 0 bases and J by 4 bases, leaving 9 bases between them. Germline assignment: CDR1 MGHRA and CDR2 YSYEKL. The CDR3 is 15 amino acids. The CDR3 bases are TGCGCCAGCAGCCAAGAACCCGGGTTCACCGGGGAGCTGTTTTTT. Its protein product is CASSQEPGFTGELFF.

This clonotype was seen only a few times. J is TRBJ2-1 and V is TRBV19; D might be TRBD1 (5 bases). V dropped 7 bases and J dropped 9 bases, with 19 bases sitting between them. Germline CDR1 LNHDA, CDR2 SQIVND (reference sequence). This CDR3 contains 14 residues. The CDR3, as DNA: TGTGCCAGTAAGGCAGGTAGGGGTTGGGGTGAGCAGTTCTTC. This translates into CASKAGRGWGEQFF. The full variable domain, with the rest looked up from reference TRBV19 and TRBJ2-1, is DGGITQSPKYLFRKEGQNVTLSCEQNLNHDAMYWYRQDPGQGLRLIYYSQIVNDFQKGDIAEGYSVSREKKESFPLTVTSAQKNPTAFYLCASKAGRGWGEQFFGPGTRLTVL.

In its sample, this clonotype was seen many times. The rearrangement joins TRBV20-1 to TRBJ2-2, with D hard to call. The germline gives CDR1 DFQATT, CDR2 SNEGSKA (reference sequence). The CDR3 runs to 15 residues. Trimming removed 3 bases at V and 1 base at J, with 12 bases between. The DNA for the CDR3 is TGCAGTGCTAGGCATAGTAGCAAGAACACCGGGGAGCTGTTTTTT. Translated: CSARHSSKNTGELFF.

The J gene is TRBJ2-4, the V gene TRBV6-5; 8 bases line up with TRBD1. J lost 8 bases, V lost 10 bases, and 7 bases had no gene match. Germline V gene data show CDR1 as MNHEY and CDR2 as SVGAGI. This CDR3 is 12 amino acids long. The CDR3 DNA is TGTGCCACCCGTGACAGGGGTTACATTCAGTACTTC. Its translation is CATRDRGYIQYF.

This chain joins TRBV20-1 and TRBJ2-7, with a weak D call TRBD2 (5 bases). Germline values: CDR1 DFQATT, CDR2 SNEGSKA (reference sequence). V was clipped by 6 bases and J by 0 bases, with 12 bases between them. The CDR3 is made up of 13 amino acids. CDR3 in DNA: TGCAGTGCAGTGGACTTGAGCTCCTACGAGCAGTACGTC. This sequence encodes CSAVDLSSYEQYV.

The J gene is TRBJ1-1, the V gene TRBV11-2; possibly TRBD1 for D (5 bases). There are 15 residues in the CDR3. V was pared by 4 bases and J by 4 bases, with 16 bases between. Germline lookup yields CDR1 SGHAT and CDR2 FQNNGV. CDR3 DNA sequence: TGTGCCAGCAGCTCTCAGGGTGGGCGGTTCACTGAAGCTTTCTTT. Protein product: CASSSQGGRFTEAFF.

This clonotype occurred a few times. The chain employs TRBV3-1 and TRBJ1-1; TRBD1 is a possible D gene (6 bases). Germline assignment: CDR1 LGHDT and CDR2 YNNKEL (reference sequence). The CDR3 covers 14 residues. V gave up 5 bases and J gave up 5 bases, with 15 bases separating them. CDR3 loop: CASSSNRDSTEAFF. In nucleotides, the CDR3 is TGTGCCAGCAGCTCGAACAGGGATTCGACTGAAGCTTTCTTT.